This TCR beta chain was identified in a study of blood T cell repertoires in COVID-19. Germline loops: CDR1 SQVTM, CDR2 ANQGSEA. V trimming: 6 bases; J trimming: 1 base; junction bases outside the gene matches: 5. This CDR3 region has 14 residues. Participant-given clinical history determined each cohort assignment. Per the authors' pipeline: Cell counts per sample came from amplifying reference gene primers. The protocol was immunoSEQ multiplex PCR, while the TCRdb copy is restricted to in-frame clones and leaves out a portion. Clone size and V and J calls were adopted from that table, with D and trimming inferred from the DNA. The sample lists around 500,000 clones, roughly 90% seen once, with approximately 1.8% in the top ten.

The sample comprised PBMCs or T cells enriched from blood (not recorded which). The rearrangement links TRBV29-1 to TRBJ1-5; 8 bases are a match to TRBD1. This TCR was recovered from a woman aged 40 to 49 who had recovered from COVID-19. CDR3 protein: CSVLDRASNQPQHF. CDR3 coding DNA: TGCAGCGTGTTGGACAGGGCCAGCAATCAGCCCCAGCATTTT.